This T cell receptor beta chain was identified during a study of T-cell memory formation after mild COVID-19. About the research overall: TCR clusters largely stayed donor specific. The study's findings and limits: Specificity for SARS-CoV-2 was not confirmed among the second-wave clones peaking on day 37.

Constant-segment primers and 5'RACE yielded cDNA libraries for TCR alpha and TCR beta, each carrying sample barcodes and UMIs. MiXCR was run by TCRdb on the 5' RACE reads, yielding one entry per CDR3 protein. The repertoire holds roughly 280,000 distinct CDR3 sequences, 15% to 20% seen once, with over 20% in the top ten. Details on this clonotype: Its antigen is unidentified.

This CDR3 spans 18 amino acids. V lost 4 bases, J lost 0 bases, and 18 bases lay in between. Germline CDR1 reads LGHNA; CDR2 reads YNFKEQ. Sequenced: PBMCs or a T cell subset sorted from them (not recorded which). The clonotype was recovered from a man between 18 and 35 years old who had mild COVID-19 (a few samples of this study predate the infection). Cell type and time point are not known. The rearrangement uses TRBV4-2 and TRBJ2-2; D not resolved. The CDR3 DNA follows: TGTGCCAGCAGCCCAGACTTCGTTGGTGGGTCGAACACCGGGGAGCTGTTTTTT. Residues: CASSPDFVGGSNTGELFF.